These 21 T cell receptor beta chains were sequenced from one sample in a study of blood T cell repertoires in COVID-19. Clones were read by immunoSEQ multiplex PCR, and TCRdb kept only the in-frame ones, dropping some. This table has 200,000 to 250,000 clones, about 87% appearing once. Specimen: PBMCs or T cells enriched from blood (not recorded which). These receptors were obtained from a woman between 25 and 40 years old who had recovered from COVID-19.

On this clone: At one end the junction does not follow the germline gene, possibly because of a read error. The chain employs TRBV19 and TRBJ2-1; 10 bases fit TRBD2. CDR1 is LNHDA, CDR2 SQIVND, per germline (reference sequence). This CDR3 region has 12 residues. CDR3 protein: CASSLQRGGPIF. CDR3 DNA sequence: TGTGCCAGTAGTCTACAGCGGGGGGGCCCAATCTTC.

The V and J genes are TRBV4-2 and TRBJ2-1; TRBD2 aligns across 9 bases. With V trimmed by 4 bases and J by 7 bases, 17 bases remained unmatched. Germline assignment: CDR1 LGHNA and CDR2 YNFKEQ. The CDR3 runs 18 residues. Here the CDR3 DNA reads TGTGCCAGCAGCCCCCGGGGGTTACTAGCGGGCCACAGAAATGAGCAGTTCTTC. Protein: CASSPRGLLAGHRNEQFF.

The V call is TRBV3-1 (or the pseudogene TRBV3-2), the J call TRBJ1-2; 9 positions match TRBD1. Germline-derived CDR1 and CDR2 are LGHDT and YNNKEL (reference sequence). This CDR3 is built from 14 residues. Unmatched junction bases numbered 4, after V lost 4 bases and J lost 4 bases. CDR3 loop: CASSPGQGPYGYTF. The CDR3 coding sequence is TGTGCCAGCAGCCCGGGACAGGGACCCTATGGCTACACCTTC.

This clone was observed a single time. The chain employs TRBV7-9 and TRBJ1-2; D gene ambiguous. V was clipped by 1 base and J by 2 bases, with 8 bases between them. The CDR3 spans 14 residues. CDR1 is SEHNR, CDR2 FQNEAQ, per germline (reference sequence). The CDR3 protein is CASSLDARNYGYTF. The DNA for the CDR3 is TGTGCCAGCAGCTTAGATGCCAGAAACTATGGCTACACCTTC.

V gene TRBV4-3 combines with J gene TRBJ1-6; 8 nucleotides agree with TRBD1. V gave up 0 bases and J gave up 13 bases; unmatched junction bases: 8. This CDR3 is 15 amino acids long. Germline V gives CDR1 LGHNA, CDR2 YSLEER. The chain's CDR3 is CASSQEVWTGYPLHF. The DNA for the CDR3 is TGCGCCAGCAGCCAAGAAGTTTGGACAGGGTACCCCCTCCACTTT.

This chain uses TRBV6-5 with TRBJ1-4; D unclear. In germline, CDR1 is MNHEY, CDR2 SVGAGI. This CDR3 is 12 amino acids long. The V gene lost 8 bases and the J gene lost 5 bases, with 9 bases spanning the gap. CDR3 protein: CASQAANEKLFF. The CDR3 region has the DNA TGTGCCAGCCAAGCGGCAAATGAAAAACTGTTTTTT.

The chain joins TRBV29-1 to TRBJ2-1, with 11 bases aligning to TRBD2. Trimming cost V 4 bases and J 10 bases; bases outside gene matches: 9. Germline V CDR1 and CDR2: SQVTM, ANQGSEA. This CDR3 is built from 14 residues. Here the CDR3 DNA reads TGCAGCGTTGCCCTTAGCGGGGGGGCCTGGGAGCAGTTCTTC. Translating gives CSVALSGGAWEQFF.

The chain is built from TRBV18 and TRBJ2-1; possible D gene TRBD1, 5 bases. In germline, CDR1 is KGHSH, CDR2 LQKENI. Deletions cut 4 bases from V and 4 bases from J, with 11 bases between. This CDR3 comprises 14 residues. The CDR3 loop is CASSLTETYNEQFF. DNA for the CDR3: TGTGCCAGCTCACTGACAGAGACTTACAATGAGCAGTTCTTC.

The chain combines TRBV5-4 with TRBJ2-3; the D gene is possibly TRBD1 (6 bases). The CDR3 covers 14 residues. The V end was cut by 10 bases, the J end by 3 bases, with 18 bases between. Germline V lookup: CDR1 SGHNT, CDR2 YYREEE (reference sequence). In DNA, the CDR3 is TGTGCCTGGACCTCTACAGGGTCGACAGATACGCAGTATTTT. This gives the protein CAWTSTGSTDTQYF.

The chain links TRBV7-9 to TRBJ1-2, with D perhaps matching TRBD1 (5 bases). The V end lost 5 bases, the J end lost 2 bases, and 9 bases lay between the germline ends. The CDR3 runs to 13 residues. Germline V CDR1 and CDR2: SEHNR, FQNEAQ (reference sequence). CDR3 in amino acids: CASSHNRNYGYTF. The CDR3 coding sequence is TGTGCCAGCAGCCACAACAGGAACTATGGCTACACCTTC.

The table lists this clone with a few counts. The chain employs TRBV27 and TRBJ1-2, with TRBD1 as a possible D gene (6 bases). CDR1 and CDR2 from the germline V gene are MNHEY and SMNVEV (reference sequence). V lost 2 bases and J lost 1, with 11 bases in between. This CDR3 comprises 15 residues. DNA of the CDR3: TGTGCCAGCAGTTTAAGGGCAGGGGATAACTATGGCTACACCTTC. Translating it yields CASSLRAGDNYGYTF.

The chain carries TRBV19 and TRBJ1-3; possible D gene TRBD1, 5 bases. Trimming shortened V by 6 bases and J by 0 bases, and 15 bases separated the two germline ends. Germline CDR1 and CDR2: LNHDA and SQIVND (reference sequence). This CDR3 comprises 16 residues. The DNA of the CDR3 is TGTGCCAGTAGCGCTGGACAACTACTCTCTGGAAACACCATATATTTT. This translates into CASSAGQLLSGNTIYF.

This clone was picked up one time. V and J are TRBV5-4 and TRBJ1-1; tentative D call: TRBD1 (5 bases). Trimming shortened V by 6 bases and J by 1 base, and 19 bases separated the two germline ends. In germline, CDR1 is SGHNT, CDR2 YYREEE (reference sequence). The CDR3 has 16 amino acids. CDR3 bases: TGTGCCAGCAACGCCCAATGGGGGGTCGGGAACACTGAAGCTTTCTTT. It is translated as CASNAQWGVGNTEAFF.

The V and J genes are TRBV9 and TRBJ1-6, with 8 nucleotides matching TRBD1. This CDR3 contains 14 residues. The J segment lost 7 bases and the V segment lost 3 bases, leaving 3 bases of the junction unmatched. Germline CDR1 reads SGDLS; CDR2 reads YYNGEE. In DNA form, the CDR3 reads TGTGCCAGCAGCGCGACAGGGGCCAATTCACCCCTCCACTTT. This gives the protein CASSATGANSPLHF.

The CDR3 sequence is CASSPSEQGTNEKLFF. CDR3 sequence (DNA): TGTGCCAGCAGCCCCTCCGAGCAGGGAACTAATGAAAAACTGTTTTTT. The V gene is TRBV21-1, the J gene TRBJ1-4; the table's D gene call, TRBD1, was not cross checked with the DNA. TRBV21-1 is listed as a pseudogene. The CDR3 consists of 16 residues.

This sequence joins TRBV6-2 or TRBV6-3 and TRBJ2-7; the match to TRBD2 covers 11 bases. Germline assignment: CDR1 MNHEY and CDR2 SVGEGT. CDR3 length: 16 amino acids. J lost 4 bases, V lost 5 bases, and 10 bases had no gene match. The CDR3 loop is CASSALLTSGTYEQYF. The CDR3 nucleotides read TGTGCCAGCAGTGCATTATTGACTAGCGGGACTTACGAGCAGTACTTC.

V and J are TRBV7-2 and TRBJ1-2; no firm D call. Germline loops: CDR1 SGHTA, CDR2 FQGNSA. The CDR3 is 15 residues long. The germline V and J ends were trimmed by 1 base and 3 bases, with 12 bases remaining between them. The CDR3, as DNA: TGTGCCAGCAGCTTAGACGCAAATTCGGACTATGGCTACACCTTC. Translation gives CASSLDANSDYGYTF.

This clone was counted a few times. V usage is TRBV5-4 and J usage is TRBJ2-6, with 9 bases identical to TRBD1. The ends lost 0 bases at V and 0 bases at J; junction bases unmatched: 7. Germline V gene data show CDR1 as SGHNT and CDR2 as YYREEE (reference sequence). The CDR3 extends over 19 amino acids. The CDR3 sequence: CASSLGDRVFPSGANVLTF. DNA of the CDR3: TGTGCCAGCAGCTTGGGGGACAGGGTTTTTCCCTCTGGGGCCAACGTCCTGACTTTC.

This chain joins TRBV2 and TRBJ1-1, with 8 bases that match TRBD1. CDR3 length: 14 amino acids. CDR1 and CDR2 from the germline V gene are SNHLY and FYNNEI. V lost 2 bases, J lost 10 bases, and 9 bases stayed unmatched. The CDR3 DNA is TGTGCCAGCAGTGAAAGGGGACAGGCCGTGAGAGCTTTCTTT. It is translated as CASSERGQAVRAFF. Full variable domain (outside the CDR3, taken from reference TRBV2 and TRBJ1-1): EPEVTQTPSHQVTQMGQEVILRCVPISNHLYFYWYRQILGQKVEFLVSFYNNEISEKSEIFDDQFSVERPDGSNFTLKIRSTKLEDSAMYFCASSERGQAVRAFFGQGTRLTVV.

The rearrangement links TRBV5-1 to TRBJ2-5; 12 nucleotides align to TRBD2. J gave up 5 bases and V 1 base, and 6 bases lay outside the gene matches. Germline V gene data show CDR1 as SGHRS and CDR2 as YFSETQ. The CDR3 is made up of 16 amino acids. The CDR3 bases are TGCGCCAGCAGCTTGAGGACTGGGACTAGCGGGGAGACCCAGTACTTC. Its protein is CASSLRTGTSGETQYF.

This chain connects TRBV18 to TRBJ1-1; D is undetermined. V was clipped by 2 bases and J by 6 bases, with 10 bases between them. The CDR3 extends over 13 amino acids. Germline assignment: CDR1 KGHSH and CDR2 LQKENI. CDR3 sequence: CASSPAGGSEAFF. The CDR3 region has the DNA TGTGCCAGCTCACCAGCAGGAGGCTCTGAAGCTTTCTTT.